This TCR beta chain was captured by sequencing in a study of blood T cell repertoires in COVID-19. Study context: Researchers got acute and convalescent COVID-19 samples from the United States, Italy and Spain. T cells, B-cell-depleted T cells, or PBMCs provided the cDNA or gDNA that served as material.

Between the trimmed V and J ends, which lost 5 bases and 1 base, there was a span of 5 bases. CDR1 is LNHDA and CDR2 is SQIVND in the germline V gene (reference sequence). The CDR3 runs to 12 residues. Methods used by the authors: How many nucleated cells were present was estimated from reference gene primer amplification. Sequenced by immunoSEQ multiplex PCR; TCRdb stores in-frame clones only, minus some. V and J calls and clone size are those listed in that table; D and trimming were worked out from the DNA. The table lists 150,000 to 200,000 clones, roughly 87% of them singletons, with 20% to 25% in the top ten.

The chain links TRBV19 to TRBJ1-2; D uncertain. The sequence was obtained from a man between 60 and 75 years old with active or convalescent COVID-19. Sequenced input: peripheral blood. CDR3: CASSGLNYGYTF. CDR3 in DNA: TGTGCCAGTAGTGGCCTTAACTATGGCTACACCTTC.